This TCR beta chain was recovered during a study of cytotoxic CD8 clonotypes in ibrutinib-treated CLL. Sequencing was performed with immunoSEQ multiplex PCR; in TCRdb, only in-frame clones are kept and a portion is missing. The profile shows approximately 330,000 clones, around four fifths of them singletons. The sequencing used PBMCs, collected before ibrutinib treatment. This receptor was obtained from a human donor with chronic lymphocytic leukemia.

This CDR3 reads CASSPSRFVETQYF. DNA of the CDR3: TGCGCCAGCAGCCCTTCGAGGTTTGTAGAGACCCAGTACTTC. The chain employs TRBV4-3 and TRBJ2-5; D remains unclear. The CDR3 contains 14 residues. V gave up 4 bases and J gave up 4 bases, with 13 bases separating them. Germline V gene data show CDR1 as LGHNA and CDR2 as YSLEER.